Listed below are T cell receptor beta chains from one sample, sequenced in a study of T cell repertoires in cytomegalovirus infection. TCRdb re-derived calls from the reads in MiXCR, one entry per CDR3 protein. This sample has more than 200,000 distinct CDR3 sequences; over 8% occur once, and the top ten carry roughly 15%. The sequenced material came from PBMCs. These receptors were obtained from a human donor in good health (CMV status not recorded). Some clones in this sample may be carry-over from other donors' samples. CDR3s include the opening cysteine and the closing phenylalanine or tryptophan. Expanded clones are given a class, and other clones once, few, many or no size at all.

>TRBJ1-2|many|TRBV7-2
CASTETQTKRGYTF
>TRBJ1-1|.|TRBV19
CASRGRTGVNTEAFF
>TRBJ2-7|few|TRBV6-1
CASRPMGAGGYEQYF
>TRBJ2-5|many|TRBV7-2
CASSFRTQETQYF
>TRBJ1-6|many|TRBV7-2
CASSSRQGGSPLHF
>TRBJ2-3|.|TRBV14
CASSQLMLRGTQYF
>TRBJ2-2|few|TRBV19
CASSLRVIGELFF
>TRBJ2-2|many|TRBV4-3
CASSQGPGYRGGELFF
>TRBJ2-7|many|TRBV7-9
CASSRGLRYEQYF
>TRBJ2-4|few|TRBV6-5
CASSYSLGLRNIQYF
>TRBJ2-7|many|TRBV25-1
CASGDKKAYEQYF
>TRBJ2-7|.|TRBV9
CASSVGGANSYEQYF
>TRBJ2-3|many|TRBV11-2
CASSLGDTDTQYF
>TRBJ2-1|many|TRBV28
CASSSPPGHLMSSYNEQFF
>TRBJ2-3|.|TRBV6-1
CASSRAPGVRDGDTQYF
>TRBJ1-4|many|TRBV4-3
CASSPRGGDNEKLFF
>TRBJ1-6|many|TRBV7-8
CGTGRDNSPLHF
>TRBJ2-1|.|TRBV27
CASSLFTGLASNEQFF
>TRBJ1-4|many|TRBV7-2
CASSHPPGGSTNEKLFF
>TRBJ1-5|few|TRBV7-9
CASSPGTGALSNQPQHF
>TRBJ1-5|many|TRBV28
CASSFRRTGGKPQHF
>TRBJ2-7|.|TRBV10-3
CAISESERVKYEQYF
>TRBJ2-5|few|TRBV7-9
CASSRQGNRETQYF
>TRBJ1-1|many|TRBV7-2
CASSLGNNAQPEAFF
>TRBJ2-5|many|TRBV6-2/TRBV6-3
CASSIGRGGVGETQYF
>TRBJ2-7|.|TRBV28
CATYRTGGREQYF
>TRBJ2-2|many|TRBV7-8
CASSLRTSGLITGELFF
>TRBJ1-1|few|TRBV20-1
CSASLGQGVTEAFF
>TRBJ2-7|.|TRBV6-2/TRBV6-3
CASSLRGAGGTYEQYF
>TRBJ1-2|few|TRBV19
CASRDRGLGYTF
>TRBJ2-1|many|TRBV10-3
CAISDRLAGNNEQFF